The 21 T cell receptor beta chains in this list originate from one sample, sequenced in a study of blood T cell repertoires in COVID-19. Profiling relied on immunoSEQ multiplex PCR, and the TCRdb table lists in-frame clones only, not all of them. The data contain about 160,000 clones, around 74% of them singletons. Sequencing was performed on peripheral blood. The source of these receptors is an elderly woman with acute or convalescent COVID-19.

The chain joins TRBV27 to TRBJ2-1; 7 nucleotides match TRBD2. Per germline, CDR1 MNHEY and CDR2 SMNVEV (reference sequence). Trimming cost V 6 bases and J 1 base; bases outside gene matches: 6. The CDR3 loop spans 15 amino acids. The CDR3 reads CASRSFGGSYNEQFF. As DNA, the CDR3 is TGTGCCAGCAGGTCTTTCGGGGGGTCCTACAATGAGCAGTTCTTC.

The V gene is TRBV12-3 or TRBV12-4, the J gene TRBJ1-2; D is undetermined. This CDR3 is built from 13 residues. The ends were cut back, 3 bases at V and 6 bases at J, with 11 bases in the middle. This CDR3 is CASSFQFEDGYTF. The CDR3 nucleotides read TGTGCCAGCAGTTTCCAGTTTGAGGATGGCTACACCTTC.

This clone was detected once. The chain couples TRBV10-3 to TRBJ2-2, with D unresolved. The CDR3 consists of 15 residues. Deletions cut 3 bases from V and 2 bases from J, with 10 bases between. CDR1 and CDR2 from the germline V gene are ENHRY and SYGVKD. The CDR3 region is CAISDPTENTGELFF. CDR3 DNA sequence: TGTGCCATCAGTGACCCGACTGAAAACACCGGGGAGCTGTTTTTT.

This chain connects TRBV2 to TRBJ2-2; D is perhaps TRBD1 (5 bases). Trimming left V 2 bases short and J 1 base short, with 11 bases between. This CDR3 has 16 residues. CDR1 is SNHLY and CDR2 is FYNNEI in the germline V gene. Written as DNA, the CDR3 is TGTGCCAGCAGTGAAACGGACACTATGAACACCGGGGAGCTGTTTTTT. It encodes CASSETDTMNTGELFF.

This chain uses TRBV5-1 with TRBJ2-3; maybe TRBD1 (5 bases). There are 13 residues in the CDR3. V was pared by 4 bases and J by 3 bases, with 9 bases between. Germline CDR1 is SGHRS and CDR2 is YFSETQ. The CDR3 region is CASSQRQTDTQYF. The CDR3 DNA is TGCGCCAGCAGCCAACGACAGACAGATACGCAGTATTTT.

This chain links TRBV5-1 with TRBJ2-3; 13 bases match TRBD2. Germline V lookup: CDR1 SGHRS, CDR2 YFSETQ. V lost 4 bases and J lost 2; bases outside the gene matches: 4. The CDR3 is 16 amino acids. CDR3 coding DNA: TGCGCCAGCAGCGCGGGACTAGCGGGAACCACAGATACGCAGTATTTT. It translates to CASSAGLAGTTDTQYF.

The CDR3 sequence is CASRALQRYYGYTF. In nucleotides, the CDR3 is TGTGCCAGTAGAGCCCTCCAGCGATACTATGGCTACACCTTC. The V call is TRBV19, the J call TRBJ1-2, with no clear D. The CDR3 totals 14 residues. The ends were cut back, 6 bases at V and 3 bases at J, with 14 bases in the middle. Germline CDR1 LNHDA, CDR2 SQIVND (reference sequence).

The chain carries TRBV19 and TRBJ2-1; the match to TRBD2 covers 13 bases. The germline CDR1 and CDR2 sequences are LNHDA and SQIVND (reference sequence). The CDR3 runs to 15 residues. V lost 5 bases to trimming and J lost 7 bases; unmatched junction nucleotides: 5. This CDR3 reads CASSGTSGKYNEQFF. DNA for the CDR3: TGTGCCAGTAGTGGGACTAGCGGGAAATATAATGAGCAGTTCTTC.

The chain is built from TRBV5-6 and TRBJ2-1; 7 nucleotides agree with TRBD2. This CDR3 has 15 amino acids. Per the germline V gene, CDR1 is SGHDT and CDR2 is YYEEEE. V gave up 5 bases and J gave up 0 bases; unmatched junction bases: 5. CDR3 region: CASRPLASSYNEQFF. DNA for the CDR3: TGTGCCAGCAGACCACTAGCGAGCTCCTACAATGAGCAGTTCTTC.

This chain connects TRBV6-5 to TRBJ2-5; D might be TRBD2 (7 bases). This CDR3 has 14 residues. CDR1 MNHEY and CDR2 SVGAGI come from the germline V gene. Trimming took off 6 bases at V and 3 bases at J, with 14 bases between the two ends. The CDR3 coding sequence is TGTGCCAGCAGCCAAACGGGGGGCGAAGAGACCCAGTACTTC. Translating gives CASSQTGGEETQYF.

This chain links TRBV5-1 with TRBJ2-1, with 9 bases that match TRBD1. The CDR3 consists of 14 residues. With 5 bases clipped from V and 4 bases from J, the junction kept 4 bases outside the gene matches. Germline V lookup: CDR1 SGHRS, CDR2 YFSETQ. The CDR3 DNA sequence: TGCGCCAGCAGGAGGGACAGGGAATACAATGAGCAGTTCTTC. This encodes CASRRDREYNEQFF. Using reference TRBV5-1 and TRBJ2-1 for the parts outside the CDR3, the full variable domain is KAGVTQTPRYLIKTRGQQVTLSCSPISGHRSVSWYQQTPGQGLQFLFEYFSETQRNKGNFPGRFSGRQFSNSRSEMNVSTLELGDSALYLCASRRDREYNEQFFGPGTRLTVL.

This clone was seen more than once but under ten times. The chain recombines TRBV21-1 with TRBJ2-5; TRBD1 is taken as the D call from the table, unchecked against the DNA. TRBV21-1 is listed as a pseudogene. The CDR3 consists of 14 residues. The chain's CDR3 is CASSRYRGQETQYF. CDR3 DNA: TGTGCCAGCAGCAGATACAGGGGGCAAGAGACCCAGTACTTC.

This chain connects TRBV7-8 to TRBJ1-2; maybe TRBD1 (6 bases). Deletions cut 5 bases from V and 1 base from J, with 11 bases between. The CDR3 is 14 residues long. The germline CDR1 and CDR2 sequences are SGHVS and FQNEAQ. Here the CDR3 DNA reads TGTGCCAGCAGCACCGGACAGAGTAACTATGGCTACACCTTC. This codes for CASSTGQSNYGYTF.

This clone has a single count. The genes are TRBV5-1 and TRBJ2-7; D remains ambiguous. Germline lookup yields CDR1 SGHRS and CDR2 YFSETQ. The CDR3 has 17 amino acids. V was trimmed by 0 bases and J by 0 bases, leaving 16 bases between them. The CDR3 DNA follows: TGCGCCAGCAGCTTGGATAAGACACCTTCATCCTCCTACGAGCAGTACTTC. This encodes CASSLDKTPSSSYEQYF.

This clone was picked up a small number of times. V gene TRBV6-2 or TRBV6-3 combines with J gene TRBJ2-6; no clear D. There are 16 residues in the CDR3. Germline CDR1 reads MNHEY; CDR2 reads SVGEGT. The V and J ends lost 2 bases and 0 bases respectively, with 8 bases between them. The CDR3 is CASSYPHFSGANVLTF. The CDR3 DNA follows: TGTGCCAGCAGTTACCCTCACTTCTCTGGGGCCAACGTCCTGACTTTC.

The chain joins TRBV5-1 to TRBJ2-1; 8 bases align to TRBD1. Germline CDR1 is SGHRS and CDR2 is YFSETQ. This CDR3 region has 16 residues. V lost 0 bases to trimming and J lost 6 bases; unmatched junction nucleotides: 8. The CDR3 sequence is CASSLGVSDRANEQFF. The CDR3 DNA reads TGCGCCAGCAGCTTGGGAGTCTCGGACAGGGCCAATGAGCAGTTCTTC.

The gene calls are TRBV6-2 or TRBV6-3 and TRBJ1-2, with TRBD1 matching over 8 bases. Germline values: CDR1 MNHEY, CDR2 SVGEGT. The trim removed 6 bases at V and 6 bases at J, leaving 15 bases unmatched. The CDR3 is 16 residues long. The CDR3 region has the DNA TGTGCCAGCAGCCGGCTCATGACAGGGGCGTCGGATGGCTACACCTTC. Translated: CASSRLMTGASDGYTF.

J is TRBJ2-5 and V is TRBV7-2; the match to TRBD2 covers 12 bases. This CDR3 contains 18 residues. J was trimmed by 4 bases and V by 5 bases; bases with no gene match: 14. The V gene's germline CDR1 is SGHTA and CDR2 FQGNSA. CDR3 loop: CASSLISSGGALGETQYF. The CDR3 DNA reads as TGTGCCAGCAGCCTAATCTCTAGCGGGGGGGCATTGGGAGAGACCCAGTACTTC.

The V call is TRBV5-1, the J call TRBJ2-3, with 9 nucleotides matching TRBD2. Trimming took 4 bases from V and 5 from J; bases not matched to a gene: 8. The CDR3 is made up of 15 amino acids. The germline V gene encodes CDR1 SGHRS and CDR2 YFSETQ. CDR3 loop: CASSPTSGGRDTQYF. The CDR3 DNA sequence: TGCGCCAGCAGCCCGACTAGCGGAGGTAGAGATACGCAGTATTTT.

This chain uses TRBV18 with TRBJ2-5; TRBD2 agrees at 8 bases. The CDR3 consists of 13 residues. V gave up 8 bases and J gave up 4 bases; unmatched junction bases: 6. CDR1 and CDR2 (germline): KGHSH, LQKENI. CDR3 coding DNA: TGTGCCAGCACACGCGCGGGAGGAGAGACCCAGTACTTC. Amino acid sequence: CASTRAGGETQYF.

The CDR3 loop reads CASSALQPDRTNTQYF. DNA for the CDR3: TGTGCCAGCAGCGCCCTACAACCCGACAGGACCAATACGCAGTATTTT. This chain joins TRBV9 and TRBJ2-3, with D possibly being TRBD1 (6 bases). The CDR3 runs 16 residues. Trimming stripped 3 bases from V and 7 bases from J, with 21 bases between. Germline CDR1 SGDLS, CDR2 YYNGEE.